This is a list of T cell receptor beta chains from one sample in a study of blood T cell repertoires in COVID-19. Sequenced by immunoSEQ multiplex PCR; TCRdb stores in-frame clones only, minus some. This sample has over 250,000 clones, with less than 90% found just once. Sequenced input: peripheral blood. The receptors originated from a human donor in a cohort sampled during active COVID-19. CDR3s include the opening cysteine and the closing phenylalanine or tryptophan. A D gene is named only where the DNA matches it firmly. Some rows mark clone size as missing; the rest say once, few, many or name a class of expanded clone.

D gene	J gene	V gene	clone size	CDR3 protein	CDR3 DNA
.	TRBJ2-1	TRBV2	.	CASSLVAGEQFF	TGTGCCAGCAGTCTAGTGGCGGGTGAGCAGTTCTTC
.	TRBJ1-5	TRBV3-1/TRBV3-2	.	CASSPYRGASQPQHF	TGTGCCAGCAGCCCGTATCGGGGGGCAAGTCAGCCCCAGCATTTT
TRBD2	TRBJ2-4	TRBV28	.	CASSPLAGSNIQYF	TGTGCCAGCAGTCCACTAGCGGGTTCGAACATTCAGTACTTC
.	TRBJ2-5	TRBV5-1	.	CASRGLQETQYF	TGCGCCAGCAGGGGACTTCAAGAGACCCAGTACTTC
.	TRBJ1-2	TRBV4-1	.	CASSQFPLTQVRGYTF	TGCGCCAGCAGCCAATTTCCCCTGACCCAGGTTCGTGGCTACACCTTC
.	TRBJ2-7	TRBV3-1/TRBV3-2	.	CASSQRSGVKLNF	TGTGCCAGCAGCCAACGTTCAGGGGTGAAACTTAACTTC
.	TRBJ2-2	TRBV2	.	CASLGRAGRGELFF	TGTGCCAGCCTTGGCCGGGCTGGGAGGGGGGAGCTGTTTTTT
TRBD2	TRBJ2-2	TRBV9	.	CASTSGRSTGELFF	TGTGCCAGCACTAGCGGGAGGAGCACCGGGGAGCTGTTTTTT
.	TRBJ2-3	TRBV5-1	.	CASTLNEQTQYF	TGCGCCAGCACCCTAAATGAACAGACGCAGTATTTT
TRBD1	TRBJ1-1	TRBV4-2	.	CASSLAGTANTEAFF	TGTGCCAGCAGCCTTGCCGGGACAGCTAACACTGAAGCTTTCTTT
.	TRBJ1-4	TRBV7-9	few	CASSLQVWEKLFF	TGTGCCAGCAGCTTACAGGTTTGGGAAAAACTGTTTTTT
.	TRBJ2-5	TRBV3-1/TRBV3-2	.	CASSQEGRAAQETQYF	TGTGCCAGCAGCCAAGAGGGCCGAGCGGCCCAAGAGACCCAGTACTTC
.	TRBJ2-7	TRBV7-2	.	CASSFSTEQYF	TGTGCCAGCAGTTTCTCTACCGAGCAGTACTTC
.	TRBJ1-3	TRBV5-6	.	CASSSKSSGNTIYF	TGTGCCAGCAGCTCGAAGAGCTCTGGAAACACCATATATTTT
TRBD1	TRBJ1-5	TRBV6-5	.	CASRRDRGGNQPQHF	TGTGCCAGCAGGAGAGACAGGGGGGGCAATCAGCCCCAGCATTTT
TRBD1	TRBJ2-7	TRBV6-5	.	CASTLTGSSYEQYF	TGTGCCAGCACCTTGACAGGGAGCTCCTACGAGCAGTACTTC
.	TRBJ1-2	TRBV5-1	.	CASRYDSNYGYTF	TGCGCCAGCAGATACGACAGCAACTATGGCTACACCTTC
.	TRBJ2-1	TRBV5-1	.	CASSSPGLYNEQFF	TGCGCCAGCAGCTCGCCGGGACTCTACAATGAGCAGTTCTTC
TRBD1	TRBJ1-2	TRBV19	.	CASSITGTAAGYTF	TGTGCCAGTAGTATAACTGGGACAGCTGCTGGCTACACCTTC
.	TRBJ1-2	TRBV7-2	.	CASSLARDYGYTF	TGTGCCAGCAGCTTAGCGAGGGACTATGGCTACACCTTC
.	TRBJ2-7	TRBV4-1	many	CASSLALQGTYEQYF	TGCGCCAGCAGCCTGGCACTGCAGGGAACCTACGAGCAGTACTTC
.	TRBJ1-6	TRBV27	.	CASSSIGGYAFNSPLHF	TGTGCCAGCAGTTCGATAGGCGGCTACGCTTTTAATTCACCCCTCCACTTT
TRBD1	TRBJ2-1	TRBV7-9	few	CASSLVGTGGDEQFF	TGTGCCAGCAGCTTAGTAGGGACAGGGGGCGATGAGCAGTTCTTC
TRBD2	TRBJ2-1	TRBV4-1	.	CASSQVETSGDNEQFF	TGCGCCAGCAGCCAAGTTGAGACTAGCGGAGACAATGAGCAGTTCTTC
.	TRBJ1-6	TRBV5-4	.	CASSLEAAGGLRNSPLHF	TGTGCCAGCAGCTTAGAGGCGGCGGGGGGCCTAAGGAATTCACCCCTCCACTTT
.	TRBJ1-1	TRBV7-9	.	CASSLDGDRAFF	TGTGCCAGCAGCTTAGACGGGGATCGAGCTTTCTTT
.	TRBJ2-2	TRBV5-1	.	CASSLLGGSTGELFF	TGCGCCAGCAGCTTGCTGGGAGGCAGCACCGGGGAGCTGTTTTTT
TRBD1	TRBJ2-7	TRBV7-7	.	CASSSDRGYEQYF	TGTGCCAGCAGTTCGGACAGGGGTTACGAGCAGTACTTC
.	TRBJ2-7	TRBV3-1/TRBV3-2	.	CASSQAFTAYEQYF	TGTGCCAGCAGCCAAGCCTTTACAGCCTACGAGCAGTACTTC
.	TRBJ2-7	TRBV5-6	.	CASSLTVGLEQYF	TGTGCCAGCAGCTTGACTGTAGGACTCGAGCAGTACTTC
.	TRBJ1-1	TRBV29-1	once	CSVRHQNTEAFF	TGCAGCGTACGACACCAGAACACTGAAGCTTTCTTT
.	TRBJ1-4	TRBV7-3	.	CASSLNTGEKLFF	TGTGCCAGCAGCTTAAACACGGGTGAAAAACTGTTTTTT
TRBD2	TRBJ2-1	TRBV3-1/TRBV3-2	.	CASSQEGSGRVRQFF	TGTGCCAGCAGCCAAGAGGGTAGCGGGAGGGTGAGGCAGTTCTTC
.	TRBJ2-5	TRBV23-1	.	CASTPNIPGAEGGETQYF	TGCGCCAGCACCCCCAACATCCCTGGGGCGGAGGGGGGGGAGACCCAGTACTTC
.	TRBJ1-4	TRBV7-2	once	CASRTATNEKLFF	TGTGCCAGCAGGACAGCAACTAATGAAAAACTGTTTTTT
TRBD1	TRBJ2-1	TRBV7-9	.	CASSPRDRDAYNEQFF	TGTGCCAGCAGCCCCCGGGACAGGGATGCCTACAATGAGCAGTTCTTC
TRBD1	TRBJ1-3	TRBV12-3/TRBV12-4	.	CASGTGPGNTIYF	TGTGCCAGCGGGACAGGGCCCGGAAACACCATATATTTT
.	TRBJ2-2	TRBV5-1	.	CASSHSGLANTGELFF	TGCGCCAGCAGCCACTCAGGACTCGCGAACACCGGGGAGCTGTTTTTT
TRBD2	TRBJ2-4	TRBV7-2	.	CASSPRLAQAKNIQYF	TGTGCCAGCAGCCCGCGACTAGCGCAAGCCAAAAACATTCAGTACTTC